Sequencing of this T cell receptor beta chain was carried out in a study of identical twins (TCRdb year 2016). General notes on the study: TCR alpha and beta repertoires from monozygotic twins, unrelated adults of various ages and cord blood were deep-sequenced to test whether fetal clonotypes persist. To rule out contamination, the twin experiments were replicated at different times with different library preparation protocols. General study outcomes and caveats: In beta out-of-frame sequences, excess twin sharing was weaker, because having fewer shared sequences lowered the signal-to-noise ratio. Because the same donors could not be followed over many years, conclusions were based on cross-sectional statistical analysis. Compared with coincidental sharing between unrelated individuals, an excess of low generation-probability sequences was observed among out-of-frame TCR alpha sequences shared between twins. In monozygotic twins, recombination models systematically underestimated out-of-frame TCR alpha sharing, but the models matched the sharing seen between unrelated individuals. Fewer insertions were carried by abundant cord blood beta clonotypes, a similar but weaker trend appeared in young adult naive repertoires, and no such trend appeared in memory repertoires. Zero-insertion analyses could be partly confounded by invariant T cells such as MAIT and iNKT, although diverse VJ usage argued against such confounding for most clonotypes.

Cut back by 0 bases and 0 bases, the V and J ends lie 10 bases apart. The CDR3 contains 16 residues, cysteine and phenylalanine counted. Only CDR3 DNA remains: 48 bases, in frame from the first base. Looking up the germline V gene yields CDR1 SGHRS and CDR2 YFSETQ. Every donor was a healthy Caucasian. The study also sequenced three unrelated non-twin adults: a male aged 18 to 30, a male aged 50 to 60 and a female aged 50 to 60. Miltenyi CD45RO+ enrichment and human naive T-cell isolation kits were used to isolate memory (CD45RO+) and naive T cells from PBMC. The library was generated by 5' RACE. Sequenced using an Illumina HiSeq 2000. Template switching added a universal primer binding site, and the final cDNA carried a unique molecular identifier that allowed TCR cDNA molecules to be counted accurately. First-strand cDNA for TCR alpha and beta chains was synthesized from specific primers in the conserved constant-segment region. To control for contamination, every cDNA library carried two barcodes: a SMART-Mk sample barcode plus Illumina barcodes. TruSeq adapter sequences and Illumina sample barcodes were added in two successive PCR steps. TCR alpha and beta cDNA libraries were sequenced on the Illumina HiSeq platform with custom primers. On the authors' methods: Unique molecular identifiers were extracted from raw reads with MiGEC, and CDR3 positions were determined with MiXCR. For each individual, recombination models were inferred using an EM algorithm with the repgenHMM and IGoR tools. The analysis of shared clonotypes was done with the tcR package in R, with sharing normalized by the product of cloneset sizes. Out-of-frame nonproductive sequences were analyzed to study raw recombination free of thymic and clonal selection effects. TCRdb took the public reads, trimmed them with fastp at Q25, ran MiXCR for clone calling and kept in-frame beta chains. Here each entry gathers all rows of one CDR3 protein and keeps the most common genes and DNA. For this entry, the V and J calls and clone size follow TCRdb and not the study's own pipeline. The sample includes approximately 690,000 distinct CDR3 sequences, with 5.5% to 7.5% observed a single time. The ten biggest clones cover roughly 2% of the sample.

There are many counts of this clonotype. Its antigen is not yet known. Nothing much larger sits one base from this clone, and base qualities are not available. This receptor was taken from a man younger than 35 in good health. The sample taken for sequencing was naive T cells sorted from blood. Interpreted using the paper, the cell subset or site label stands for: cells isolated with a human naive T-cell isolation kit. The V and J segments used are TRBV5-1 and TRBJ2-1; possibly the D gene is TRBD2, per 6 matching bases. This receptor carries the CDR3 CASSLGGRSSYNEQFF. The DNA sequence is as follows: TGCGCCAGCAGCTTGGGAGGGAGGAGCTCCTACAATGAGCAGTTCTTC.